Below are 11 T cell receptor beta chains sequenced from a single sample in a study of T-cell memory formation after mild COVID-19. MiXCR, applied by TCRdb to the 5' RACE reads, yields one record per CDR3 protein. The data contain roughly 250,000 distinct CDR3 sequences, around 15% of them singletons. Sequencing input: PBMCs or a T cell subset sorted from them (not recorded which). The receptors derive from a man in his late teens or twenties who had mild COVID-19 (a few samples of this study predate the infection). Cell type and time point are not known.

The V gene is TRBV12-3 or TRBV12-4, the J gene TRBJ1-3; D is ambiguous. The CDR3 is 16 amino acids. V was clipped by 5 bases and J by 0 bases, with 14 bases between them. CDR3 sequence: CASSPMDGYSGNTIYF. The DNA for the CDR3 is TGTGCCAGCAGTCCCATGGACGGTTACTCTGGAAACACCATATATTTT.

This clonotype was seen repeatedly, ten times or more. This chain links TRBV12-3 or TRBV12-4 with TRBJ2-7, with D perhaps TRBD1 (6 bases). The CDR3 is made up of 14 amino acids. V was cut by 6 bases and J by 4 bases, with 16 bases left in between. CDR3 nucleotides: TGTGCCAGCAGCCCCAGGGGAGTGCGATACGAGCAGTACTTC. Its translation is CASSPRGVRYEQYF.

This chain connects TRBV12-3 or TRBV12-4 to TRBJ1-2; TRBD1 might be the D (5 bases). V lost 6 bases and J 4 bases, leaving 15 bases between the germline ends. The CDR3 sequence is 14 residues long. CDR3 sequence: CASRPWDPLYGYTF. CDR3 bases: TGTGCCAGCAGACCATGGGACCCCCTCTATGGCTACACCTTC.

In this sample, this clonotype turned up a few times. J is TRBJ2-7 and V is TRBV20-1; TRBD1 matches 9 bases. In germline, CDR1 is DFQATT, CDR2 SNEGSKA (reference sequence). The CDR3 is 13 amino acids. Trimming cost V 6 bases and J 3 bases; bases outside gene matches: 6. This CDR3 reads CSAYGQGLYEQYV. The DNA of the CDR3 is TGCAGTGCCTACGGACAGGGGCTCTACGAGCAGTACGTC.

The rearrangement links TRBV5-1 to TRBJ2-5; a weak D match, TRBD1 (6 bases). Trimming took off 8 bases at V and 5 bases at J, with 19 bases between the two ends. The CDR3 covers 14 residues. Germline V gene data show CDR1 as SGHRS and CDR2 as YFSETQ. CDR3 sequence (DNA): TGCGCCAGTAATTCGGGGACACCCCGGGAGACCCAGTACTTC. Translation: CASNSGTPRETQYF.

The sample holds a few counts of this clonotype. The chain joins TRBV5-1 to TRBJ2-3, with D possibly being TRBD2 (5 bases). The CDR3 has 15 residues. Germline CDR1 reads SGHRS; CDR2 reads YFSETQ. Trimming removed 0 bases at V and 3 bases at J, with 11 bases between. As DNA, the CDR3 is TGCGCCAGCAGCTTGGGAGGGATAATTACAGATACGCAGTATTTT. Amino acids: CASSLGGIITDTQYF. Based on the CDR3 plus reference TRBV5-1 and TRBJ2-3, the full variable domain is KAGVTQTPRYLIKTRGQQVTLSCSPISGHRSVSWYQQTPGQGLQFLFEYFSETQRNKGNFPGRFSGRQFSNSRSEMNVSTLELGDSALYLCASSLGGIITDTQYFGPGTRLTVL.

This clonotype appeared a few times. The chain carries TRBV7-2 and TRBJ1-5; D is possibly TRBD1 (5 bases). The germline gives CDR1 SGHTA, CDR2 FQGNSA. CDR3 length equals 15 residues. V was trimmed by 1 base and J by 5 bases, leaving 12 bases between them. This chain's CDR3 is CASSLVGGNYQPQHF. CDR3 coding DNA: TGTGCCAGCAGCTTAGTCGGGGGGAATTATCAGCCCCAGCATTTT.

For this clonotype: At one of its ends the junction is not consistent with the germline gene, which may arise from a read error. The chain uses TRBV7-7 and TRBJ1-4; TRBD1 aligns across 7 bases. In germline, CDR1 is SSHAT, CDR2 FNYEAQ (reference sequence). CDR3 length: 15 amino acids. In nucleotides, the CDR3 is TGTGCTAGCAGCTCGGAGACAGGGCTTACTGAAAAACTGTTTTTT. This sequence encodes CASSSETGLTEKLFF.

The chain employs TRBV6-6 and TRBJ1-1, with TRBD1 matching 8 bases. Germline assignment: CDR1 MNHNY and CDR2 SVGAGI (reference sequence). J was trimmed by 0 bases and V by 8 bases; bases with no gene match: 8. This CDR3 has 15 residues. This CDR3 reads CASFTDRAMNTEAFF. The CDR3 region has the DNA TGTGCCAGCTTCACGGACAGGGCCATGAACACTGAAGCTTTCTTT.

The J gene is TRBJ2-2, the V gene TRBV10-1; D unclear. Germline V CDR1 and CDR2: WNHNN, SYGVQD (reference sequence). This CDR3 has 12 amino acids. The V gene lost 4 bases and the J gene lost 7 bases, with 7 bases spanning the gap. CDR3 protein: CASSVGIGELFF. CDR3 DNA sequence: TGCGCCAGCAGTGTAGGCATCGGGGAGCTGTTTTTT.

The chain employs TRBV10-3 and TRBJ2-7; no definite D call. The CDR3 loop spans 14 amino acids. Germline V gene lookup returns CDR1 ENHRY and CDR2 SYGVKD. V lost 0 bases and J 2 bases, leaving 8 bases between the germline ends. Written as DNA, the CDR3 is TGTGCCATCAGTGAGTCGCCGACCCCCTACGAGCAGTACTTC. Its protein is CAISESPTPYEQYF.